One and the same sample provided the 19 T cell receptor beta chains below, sequenced in a study of shared clonotypes between healthy human individuals. Sequenced by immunoSEQ multiplex PCR; TCRdb stores in-frame clones only, minus some. The table has around 2.1 million clones, 85% to 95% seen once. Only CD45RO-negative cells positively selected for CCR7 counted as naive CD8 cells, so terminally differentiated effector memory CD45RA+ cells were excluded. The specimen sequenced was naive CD8+ T cells from PBMCs. The receptors here all came from a man between 18 and 29 years old in good health. Some clones in this sample may be carry-over from other donors' samples.

The rearrangement joins TRBV7-2 to TRBJ1-5; D gene uncertain. V was cut by 1 base and J by 0 bases, with 7 bases left in between. The germline gives CDR1 SGHTA, CDR2 FQGNSA. This CDR3 is built from 15 residues. In nucleotides, the CDR3 is TGTGCCAGCAGCTTAGGTACAGTTAGCAATCAGCCCCAGCATTTT. The encoded protein is CASSLGTVSNQPQHF.

As concerns this clone: This sample includes further DNA sequences coding for the same CDR3. The chain links TRBV7-9 to TRBJ2-7; D is uncertain. Germline V CDR1 and CDR2: SEHNR, FQNEAQ (reference sequence). V lost 4 bases, J lost 4 bases, and 8 bases lay in between. The CDR3 spans 12 residues. CDR3 protein: CASSSGPYEQYF. In DNA, the CDR3 is TGTGCCAGCAGCTCCGGACCATACGAGCAGTACTTC.

As concerns this clone: This CDR3 is also generated by other DNA sequences in the sample. The rearrangement links TRBV19 to TRBJ2-6; unclear D gene. Trimming removed 5 bases from V and 0 bases from J, with 8 bases in between. The CDR3 is 15 residues long. Germline V gene lookup returns CDR1 LNHDA and CDR2 SQIVND (reference sequence). CDR3 sequence reads: CASSELSSGANVLTF. In nucleotides, the CDR3 is TGTGCCAGTAGTGAGTTGAGCTCTGGGGCCAACGTCCTGACTTTC.

This clone was counted a single time. The chain employs TRBV10-3 and TRBJ2-2; a possible D gene is TRBD1 (5 bases). V lost 2 bases and J lost 2, with 9 bases in between. CDR3 length: 15 residues. Germline V gene sequence: CDR1 ENHRY, CDR2 SYGVKD. As DNA, the CDR3 is TGTGCCATCAGTGAGCTCCAGGGCAACACCGGGGAGCTGTTTTTT. Its translation: CAISELQGNTGELFF.

Comment on this clone: The same CDR3 also results from other DNA sequences found in this sample. The V gene is TRBV28, the J gene TRBJ1-5; D uncertain. The V gene's germline CDR1 is MDHEN and CDR2 SYDVKM. This CDR3 comprises 11 residues. V was cut by 3 bases and J by 7 bases, with 4 bases left in between. The DNA for the CDR3 is TGTGCCAGCAGTTTCAGCCAGCCCCAGCATTTT. Its translation is CASSFSQPQHF.

This chain joins TRBV15 and TRBJ2-1, with 9 nucleotides matching TRBD2. This CDR3 spans 15 amino acids. Trimming took 3 bases from V and 5 from J; bases not matched to a gene: 5. Germline V gene data show CDR1 as LNHNV and CDR2 as YYDKDF (reference sequence). CDR3 DNA sequence: TGTGCCACCAGCAGTGCCGGGACTAGCAACAATGAGCAGTTCTTC. Protein: CATSSAGTSNNEQFF.

This sequence joins TRBV2 and TRBJ2-1; 14 nucleotides align to TRBD2. This CDR3 is 23 amino acids long. Germline V gene data show CDR1 as SNHLY and CDR2 as FYNNEI. Germline trimming cut 6 bases from V and 4 bases from J; bases unmatched to any gene: 26. In nucleotides, the CDR3 is TGTGCCAGCAGCCCTGGGGGCGGAGCGGGACTAGCGGGAGAATTGGCCCTATACAATGAGCAGTTCTTC. Amino acid sequence: CASSPGGGAGLAGELALYNEQFF.

This chain uses TRBV15 with TRBJ2-5; D is unresolved. Germline V gene sequence: CDR1 LNHNV, CDR2 YYDKDF (reference sequence). Trimming stripped 0 bases from V and 4 bases from J, with 6 bases between. The length of the CDR3 is 13 residues. The CDR3 sequence: CATSREVGETQYF. The CDR3 DNA is TGTGCCACCAGCAGAGAGGTGGGAGAGACCCAGTACTTC.

The chain uses TRBV4-1 and TRBJ2-1; 7 positions match TRBD2. Looked up from germline, CDR1 is MGHRA and CDR2 is YSYEKL. The CDR3 totals 13 residues. V shed 4 bases, J shed 10 bases, and the junction held 7 bases outside the gene matches. CDR3 DNA: TGCGCCAGCAGCCGGACTAGAGCGGGCGAGCAGTTCTTC. This codes for CASSRTRAGEQFF.

This chain connects TRBV12-5 to TRBJ2-5, with 11 positions matching TRBD2. CDR3 size: 15 residues. With 5 bases clipped from V and 4 bases from J, the junction kept 6 bases outside the gene matches. Germline CDR1 and CDR2: LGHNT and FRNRAP. The CDR3 region is CASGVAGGRGETQYF. In nucleotides, the CDR3 is TGTGCTAGTGGTGTAGCGGGAGGGCGGGGAGAGACCCAGTACTTC.

The J gene is TRBJ1-1, the V gene TRBV27; 7 nucleotides agree with TRBD1. CDR3 length: 14 residues. Per germline, CDR1 MNHEY and CDR2 SMNVEV (reference sequence). With V trimmed by 5 bases and J by 0 bases, 3 bases remained unmatched. CDR3 protein: CASSITGVNTEAFF. CDR3 in DNA: TGTGCCAGCAGTATAACAGGGGTGAACACTGAAGCTTTCTTT.

The chain combines TRBV27 with TRBJ1-1; D remains ambiguous. From germline, CDR1 is MNHEY and CDR2 SMNVEV (reference sequence). V lost 2 bases and J 1 base, leaving 5 bases between the germline ends. The CDR3 has 13 amino acids. In DNA form, the CDR3 reads TGTGCCAGCAGTTTACAGCAGAACACTGAAGCTTTCTTT. It encodes CASSLQQNTEAFF.

The chain uses TRBV6-1 and TRBJ2-3, with D maybe TRBD1 (5 bases). This CDR3 is 16 amino acids long. Germline assignment: CDR1 MNHNS and CDR2 SASEGT. Trimming removed 1 base at V and 7 bases at J, with 18 bases between. The CDR3 reads CASSEEKPFKGHTQYF. The CDR3 bases are TGTGCCAGCAGTGAAGAAAAGCCCTTTAAGGGGCATACGCAGTATTTT.

A note on this clone: In the same sample, other DNA sequences code for this CDR3. This chain uses TRBV9 with TRBJ2-1; 9 nucleotides agree with TRBD2. The V gene end was trimmed by 0 bases and the J gene end by 2 bases; junction bases not matched to a gene: 3. This CDR3 spans 16 amino acids. CDR1 is SGDLS and CDR2 is YYNGEE in the germline V gene. CDR3 DNA sequence: TGTGCCAGCAGCGTAGGAGGCGGGAGGGCCTACAATGAGCAGTTCTTC. It specifies CASSVGGGRAYNEQFF. Variable domain in full (rest from reference TRBV9 and TRBJ2-1): DSGVTQTPKHLITATGQRVTLRCSPRSGDLSVYWYQQSLDQGLQFLIQYYNGEERAKGNILERFSAQQFPDLHSELNLSSLELGDSALYFCASSVGGGRAYNEQFFGPGTRLTVL.

The J gene is TRBJ2-4, the V gene TRBV14, with D unclear. V dropped 3 bases and J dropped 0 bases, with 12 bases sitting between them. This CDR3 contains 16 residues. Per germline, CDR1 SGHDN and CDR2 FVKESK. The CDR3 bases are TGTGCCAGCAGCCATTACAGCAGCCAAGCCAAAAACATTCAGTACTTC. Its translation is CASSHYSSQAKNIQYF.

The genes are TRBV29-1 and TRBJ2-5; D is unresolved. The CDR3 is 11 amino acids. The V end was cut by 6 bases, the J end by 5 bases, with 10 bases between. The germline V gene has CDR1 SQVTM and CDR2 ANQGSEA. CDR3 residues: CSVLAPETQYF. CDR3 sequence (DNA): TGCAGCGTCCTCGCCCCCGAGACCCAGTACTTC. The full variable domain, rest sourced from reference TRBV29-1 and TRBJ2-5, is SAVISQKPSRDICQRGTSLTIQCQVDSQVTMMFWYRQQPGQSLTLIATANQGSEATYESGFVIDKFPISRPNLTFSTLTVSNMSPEDSSIYLCSVLAPETQYFGPGTRLLVL.

The chain uses TRBV7-9 and TRBJ1-2; D unclear. Per germline, CDR1 SEHNR and CDR2 FQNEAQ (reference sequence). This CDR3 is built from 13 residues. The V and J ends lost 1 base and 6 bases respectively, with 9 bases between them. The DNA for the CDR3 is TGTGCCAGCAGCTTAGTTTTGCAGAATGGCTACACCTTC. It is translated as CASSLVLQNGYTF. The full variable domain, completed using reference TRBV7-9 and TRBJ1-2, is DTGVSQNPRHKITKRGQNVTFRCDPISEHNRLYWYRQTLGQGPEFLTYFQNEAQLEKSRLLSDRFSAERPKGSFSTLEIQRTEQGDSAMYLCASSLVLQNGYTFGSGTRLTVV.

The rearrangement joins TRBV5-6 to TRBJ2-5; TRBD2 aligns across 13 bases. This CDR3 is 18 amino acids long. Unmatched junction bases numbered 11, after V lost 4 bases and J lost 2 bases. CDR1 and CDR2 from the germline V gene are SGHDT and YYEEEE. CDR3 coding DNA: TGTGCCAGCAGCCACACTAGCGGGAGGGCCTTGATTCAAGAGACCCAGTACTTC. Protein sequence: CASSHTSGRALIQETQYF.

The chain uses TRBV27 and TRBJ2-7; 8 bases fit TRBD1. There are 14 residues in the CDR3. Germline V CDR1 and CDR2: MNHEY, SMNVEV (reference sequence). V was clipped by 6 bases and J by 5 bases; unmatched bases: 9. The CDR3 nucleotides read TGTGCCAGCAGCCACAGGGGGGAGATGAACGAGCAGTACTTC. As protein: CASSHRGEMNEQYF.